These 18 T cell receptor delta chains were sequenced from one sample in a study of Vδ1+ human thymocytes. Findings and limits, study-wide: Highly polyclonal TRG and TRD repertoires with Gaussian CDR3 length distributions appeared in thymus.

The template was reverse-transcribed extracted RNA. Multiplex PCR used pooled V-gene forward primers and a constant-region reverse primer to amplify CDR3s. TCRdb re-called the multiplex PCR reads with CATT. Found here are 70,000 or so delta-chain clones, about 38% of them singletons; the top ten hold over 0.2%. No antigen has been identified for these receptors. The source material was Vdelta1+ gamma-delta thymocytes from the thymus. Subset here: FACS-sorted CD3+ TCRalphabeta- TCRVdelta1+ TCRVdelta2- thymocytes. The receptors originated from a boy less than two years old who had congenital heart surgery.

This clone was seen a few times. The chain carries TRDV1 and TRDJ1; no clear D gene. V was clipped by 0 bases and J by 7 bases, with 12 bases between them. Germline lookup yields CDR1 TSWWSYY and CDR2 QGS. The CDR3 is 14 residues long. As DNA, the CDR3 is TGTGCTCTTGGGGAACTTAGACCCCCTGGTAAACTCATCTTT. Translated: CALGELRPPGKLIF.

This chain joins TRDV1 and TRDJ1, with D possibly TRDD2 on 5 matching bases. The CDR3 is 17 residues long. Germline CDR1 reads TSWWSYY; CDR2 reads QGS. V was shortened by 6 bases and J by 0 bases, with 20 bases between the two germline ends. In DNA, the CDR3 is TGTGCTCTTGGCAGGGTACCTTCGTGGCGGTACACCGATAAACTCATCTTT. Its protein product is CALGRVPSWRYTDKLIF.

In this sample, this clone turned up a few times. The rearrangement joins TRDV1 to TRDJ1; TRDD3 agrees at 7 bases. Looked up from germline, CDR1 is TSWWSYY and CDR2 is QGS. The CDR3 covers 16 residues. V was clipped by 3 bases and J by 2 bases; unmatched bases: 9. Here the CDR3 reads CALGDGLTGDTDKLIF. The CDR3, as DNA: TGTGCTCTTGGGGACGGGCTGACTGGGGATACCGATAAACTCATCTTT.

V and J are TRDV1 and TRDJ1; D ambiguous. This CDR3 spans 11 amino acids. Germline V gene sequence: CDR1 TSWWSYY, CDR2 QGS. The V end lost 4 bases, the J end lost 7 bases, and 7 bases lay between the germline ends. For the CDR3, the DNA is TGTGCTCTTGGGGCCGAAACTAAACTCATCTTT. Its protein product is CALGAETKLIF.

The chain combines TRDV1 with TRDJ1; 9 bases map to TRDD3. The germline CDR1 and CDR2 sequences are TSWWSYY and QGS. This CDR3 has 20 amino acids. The trim removed 0 bases at V and 0 bases at J, leaving 14 bases unmatched. The CDR3 loop is CALGELIYGMGDNDTDKLIF. CDR3 sequence (DNA): TGTGCTCTTGGGGAACTAATTTACGGAATGGGGGATAATGACACCGATAAACTCATCTTT.

The chain has TRDV1 and TRDJ1, with D maybe TRDD3 (10 bases). The germline gives CDR1 TSWWSYY, CDR2 QGS. The germline V and J ends were trimmed by 3 bases and 1 base, with 30 bases remaining between them. This CDR3 has 21 residues. The CDR3 sequence is CALGDPPSYNWGIACTDKLIF. CDR3 DNA: TGTGCTCTTGGGGATCCGCCTTCCTACAACTGGGGGATTGCGTGCACCGATAAACTCATCTTT.

This clone turned up a few times. The rearrangement links TRDV1 to TRDJ1; 8 nucleotides match TRDD3. The V gene end was trimmed by 0 bases and the J gene end by 2 bases; junction bases not matched to a gene: 20. The CDR3 has 21 residues. Looked up from germline, CDR1 is TSWWSYY and CDR2 is QGS. This CDR3 reads CALGELRALHFVLGGTDKLIF. CDR3 bases: TGTGCTCTTGGGGAACTAAGGGCTTTACACTTCGTACTGGGGGGAACCGATAAACTCATCTTT.

This clone was recorded a few times. The chain recombines TRDV1 with TRDJ1, with TRDD3 matching over 10 bases. Trimming took 2 bases from V and 3 from J; bases not matched to a gene: 18. This CDR3 region has 20 residues. CDR1 TSWWSYY and CDR2 QGS come from the germline V gene. For the CDR3, the DNA is TGTGCTCTTGGGGAATCCTTACGGTACTGGGGGATTTCAGGCGCCGATAAACTCATCTTT. Translating it yields CALGESLRYWGISGADKLIF.

The chain links TRDV1 to TRDJ1; 13 positions match TRDD3. Trimming at V came to 1 base and at J to 3 bases, leaving 23 bases not matched to a gene. This CDR3 has 23 amino acids. Germline loops: CDR1 TSWWSYY, CDR2 QGS. The chain's CDR3 is CALGEQPQSLLGDTIQQADKLIF. The CDR3 coding sequence is TGTGCTCTTGGGGAACAGCCTCAATCCTTACTGGGGGATACGATTCAGCAAGCCGATAAACTCATCTTT.

The chain is built from TRDV1 and TRDJ1; the match to TRDD3 covers 8 bases. The CDR3 runs 17 residues. Germline V gene sequence: CDR1 TSWWSYY, CDR2 QGS. Unmatched junction bases numbered 14, after V lost 5 bases and J lost 3 bases. The CDR3 nucleotides read TGTGCTCTTGGGTTTTCTACGAGGGGATACCTAGCCGATAAACTCATCTTT. Its translation: CALGFSTRGYLADKLIF.

This chain connects TRDV1 to TRDJ1, with TRDD3 matching over 7 bases. CDR1 and CDR2 (germline): TSWWSYY, QGS. V trimming: 5 bases; J trimming: 0 bases; junction bases outside the gene matches: 12. The CDR3 totals 17 residues. The CDR3 here is CALGLGAGGPHTDKLIF. CDR3 coding DNA: TGTGCTCTTGGGTTAGGAGCTGGGGGTCCTCACACCGATAAACTCATCTTT.

The chain employs TRDV2 and TRDJ1; D gene ambiguous. CDR3 size: 12 residues. V shed 1 base and J shed 7 bases, with 9 bases lying between them. CDR1 is GEAIGNYY, CDR2 EKD, per germline. As DNA, the CDR3 is TGTGCCTGTGACACATGCTGCTGTAAACTCATCTTT. As protein: CACDTCCCKLIF.

The rearrangement uses TRDV1 and TRDJ1; 9 positions match TRDD3. V was pared by 3 bases and J by 2 bases, with 19 bases of the junction left unmatched. This CDR3 is 20 amino acids long. Looked up from germline, CDR1 is TSWWSYY and CDR2 is QGS. The CDR3: CALGEISSWLGDCPTDKLIF. In nucleotides, the CDR3 is TGTGCTCTTGGGGAGATTTCGAGTTGGCTGGGGGATTGTCCGACCGATAAACTCATCTTT.

There are a few counts of this clone. The V call is TRDV2, the J call TRDJ1, with 12 positions matching TRDD3. With V trimmed by 2 bases and J by 0 bases, 15 bases remained unmatched. The CDR3 is 20 amino acids. Germline V gives CDR1 GEAIGNYY, CDR2 EKD. CDR3 residues: CACDICTGGYPPNYTDKLIF. CDR3 coding DNA: TGTGCCTGTGACATTTGTACTGGGGGATACCCCCCAAACTACACCGATAAACTCATCTTT.

The V gene is TRDV1, the J gene TRDJ1, with 9 bases identical to TRDD2. The junction had 24 bases not matched to a gene; V was cut back by 0 bases and J by 7 bases. CDR3 length equals 21 residues. CDR1 is TSWWSYY and CDR2 is QGS in the germline V gene. DNA for the CDR3: TGTGCTCTTGGGGAACTGCCCTTCCTACAAGTACGGGGGGAGTCTGTCGTTAAACTCATCTTT. This translates into CALGELPFLQVRGESVVKLIF.

This chain uses TRDV1 with TRDJ1; tentative D call: TRDD3 (7 bases). The CDR3 contains 21 residues. V lost 0 bases and J lost 3, with 29 bases in between. Looked up from germline, CDR1 is TSWWSYY and CDR2 is QGS. The CDR3 nucleotides are TGTGCTCTTGGGGAACTATGTCCTACTAGGTGGGGGACTTGTCTCTCCGATAAACTCATCTTT. Its translation: CALGELCPTRWGTCLSDKLIF.

The chain has TRDV1 and TRDJ1; TRDD3 aligns across 7 bases. Germline trimming cut 0 bases from V and 1 base from J; bases unmatched to any gene: 5. The germline gives CDR1 TSWWSYY, CDR2 QGS. This CDR3 comprises 16 residues. The CDR3 DNA follows: TGTGCTCTTGGGGAACTCCCTGGGGGTTGCACCGATAAACTCATCTTT. Amino acids: CALGELPGGCTDKLIF.

This rearrangement joins TRDV1 to TRDJ1; the match to TRDD3 covers 11 bases. Per the germline V gene, CDR1 is TSWWSYY and CDR2 is QGS. V lost 0 bases to trimming and J lost 0 bases; unmatched junction nucleotides: 39. The CDR3 length is 29 residues. The CDR3 loop is CALGELNAAGLAKYWGITGGWLDTDKLIF. CDR3 DNA: TGTGCTCTTGGGGAACTGAACGCCGCGGGGCTCGCTAAGTACTGGGGGATAACAGGGGGGTGGTTGGACACCGATAAACTCATCTTT.